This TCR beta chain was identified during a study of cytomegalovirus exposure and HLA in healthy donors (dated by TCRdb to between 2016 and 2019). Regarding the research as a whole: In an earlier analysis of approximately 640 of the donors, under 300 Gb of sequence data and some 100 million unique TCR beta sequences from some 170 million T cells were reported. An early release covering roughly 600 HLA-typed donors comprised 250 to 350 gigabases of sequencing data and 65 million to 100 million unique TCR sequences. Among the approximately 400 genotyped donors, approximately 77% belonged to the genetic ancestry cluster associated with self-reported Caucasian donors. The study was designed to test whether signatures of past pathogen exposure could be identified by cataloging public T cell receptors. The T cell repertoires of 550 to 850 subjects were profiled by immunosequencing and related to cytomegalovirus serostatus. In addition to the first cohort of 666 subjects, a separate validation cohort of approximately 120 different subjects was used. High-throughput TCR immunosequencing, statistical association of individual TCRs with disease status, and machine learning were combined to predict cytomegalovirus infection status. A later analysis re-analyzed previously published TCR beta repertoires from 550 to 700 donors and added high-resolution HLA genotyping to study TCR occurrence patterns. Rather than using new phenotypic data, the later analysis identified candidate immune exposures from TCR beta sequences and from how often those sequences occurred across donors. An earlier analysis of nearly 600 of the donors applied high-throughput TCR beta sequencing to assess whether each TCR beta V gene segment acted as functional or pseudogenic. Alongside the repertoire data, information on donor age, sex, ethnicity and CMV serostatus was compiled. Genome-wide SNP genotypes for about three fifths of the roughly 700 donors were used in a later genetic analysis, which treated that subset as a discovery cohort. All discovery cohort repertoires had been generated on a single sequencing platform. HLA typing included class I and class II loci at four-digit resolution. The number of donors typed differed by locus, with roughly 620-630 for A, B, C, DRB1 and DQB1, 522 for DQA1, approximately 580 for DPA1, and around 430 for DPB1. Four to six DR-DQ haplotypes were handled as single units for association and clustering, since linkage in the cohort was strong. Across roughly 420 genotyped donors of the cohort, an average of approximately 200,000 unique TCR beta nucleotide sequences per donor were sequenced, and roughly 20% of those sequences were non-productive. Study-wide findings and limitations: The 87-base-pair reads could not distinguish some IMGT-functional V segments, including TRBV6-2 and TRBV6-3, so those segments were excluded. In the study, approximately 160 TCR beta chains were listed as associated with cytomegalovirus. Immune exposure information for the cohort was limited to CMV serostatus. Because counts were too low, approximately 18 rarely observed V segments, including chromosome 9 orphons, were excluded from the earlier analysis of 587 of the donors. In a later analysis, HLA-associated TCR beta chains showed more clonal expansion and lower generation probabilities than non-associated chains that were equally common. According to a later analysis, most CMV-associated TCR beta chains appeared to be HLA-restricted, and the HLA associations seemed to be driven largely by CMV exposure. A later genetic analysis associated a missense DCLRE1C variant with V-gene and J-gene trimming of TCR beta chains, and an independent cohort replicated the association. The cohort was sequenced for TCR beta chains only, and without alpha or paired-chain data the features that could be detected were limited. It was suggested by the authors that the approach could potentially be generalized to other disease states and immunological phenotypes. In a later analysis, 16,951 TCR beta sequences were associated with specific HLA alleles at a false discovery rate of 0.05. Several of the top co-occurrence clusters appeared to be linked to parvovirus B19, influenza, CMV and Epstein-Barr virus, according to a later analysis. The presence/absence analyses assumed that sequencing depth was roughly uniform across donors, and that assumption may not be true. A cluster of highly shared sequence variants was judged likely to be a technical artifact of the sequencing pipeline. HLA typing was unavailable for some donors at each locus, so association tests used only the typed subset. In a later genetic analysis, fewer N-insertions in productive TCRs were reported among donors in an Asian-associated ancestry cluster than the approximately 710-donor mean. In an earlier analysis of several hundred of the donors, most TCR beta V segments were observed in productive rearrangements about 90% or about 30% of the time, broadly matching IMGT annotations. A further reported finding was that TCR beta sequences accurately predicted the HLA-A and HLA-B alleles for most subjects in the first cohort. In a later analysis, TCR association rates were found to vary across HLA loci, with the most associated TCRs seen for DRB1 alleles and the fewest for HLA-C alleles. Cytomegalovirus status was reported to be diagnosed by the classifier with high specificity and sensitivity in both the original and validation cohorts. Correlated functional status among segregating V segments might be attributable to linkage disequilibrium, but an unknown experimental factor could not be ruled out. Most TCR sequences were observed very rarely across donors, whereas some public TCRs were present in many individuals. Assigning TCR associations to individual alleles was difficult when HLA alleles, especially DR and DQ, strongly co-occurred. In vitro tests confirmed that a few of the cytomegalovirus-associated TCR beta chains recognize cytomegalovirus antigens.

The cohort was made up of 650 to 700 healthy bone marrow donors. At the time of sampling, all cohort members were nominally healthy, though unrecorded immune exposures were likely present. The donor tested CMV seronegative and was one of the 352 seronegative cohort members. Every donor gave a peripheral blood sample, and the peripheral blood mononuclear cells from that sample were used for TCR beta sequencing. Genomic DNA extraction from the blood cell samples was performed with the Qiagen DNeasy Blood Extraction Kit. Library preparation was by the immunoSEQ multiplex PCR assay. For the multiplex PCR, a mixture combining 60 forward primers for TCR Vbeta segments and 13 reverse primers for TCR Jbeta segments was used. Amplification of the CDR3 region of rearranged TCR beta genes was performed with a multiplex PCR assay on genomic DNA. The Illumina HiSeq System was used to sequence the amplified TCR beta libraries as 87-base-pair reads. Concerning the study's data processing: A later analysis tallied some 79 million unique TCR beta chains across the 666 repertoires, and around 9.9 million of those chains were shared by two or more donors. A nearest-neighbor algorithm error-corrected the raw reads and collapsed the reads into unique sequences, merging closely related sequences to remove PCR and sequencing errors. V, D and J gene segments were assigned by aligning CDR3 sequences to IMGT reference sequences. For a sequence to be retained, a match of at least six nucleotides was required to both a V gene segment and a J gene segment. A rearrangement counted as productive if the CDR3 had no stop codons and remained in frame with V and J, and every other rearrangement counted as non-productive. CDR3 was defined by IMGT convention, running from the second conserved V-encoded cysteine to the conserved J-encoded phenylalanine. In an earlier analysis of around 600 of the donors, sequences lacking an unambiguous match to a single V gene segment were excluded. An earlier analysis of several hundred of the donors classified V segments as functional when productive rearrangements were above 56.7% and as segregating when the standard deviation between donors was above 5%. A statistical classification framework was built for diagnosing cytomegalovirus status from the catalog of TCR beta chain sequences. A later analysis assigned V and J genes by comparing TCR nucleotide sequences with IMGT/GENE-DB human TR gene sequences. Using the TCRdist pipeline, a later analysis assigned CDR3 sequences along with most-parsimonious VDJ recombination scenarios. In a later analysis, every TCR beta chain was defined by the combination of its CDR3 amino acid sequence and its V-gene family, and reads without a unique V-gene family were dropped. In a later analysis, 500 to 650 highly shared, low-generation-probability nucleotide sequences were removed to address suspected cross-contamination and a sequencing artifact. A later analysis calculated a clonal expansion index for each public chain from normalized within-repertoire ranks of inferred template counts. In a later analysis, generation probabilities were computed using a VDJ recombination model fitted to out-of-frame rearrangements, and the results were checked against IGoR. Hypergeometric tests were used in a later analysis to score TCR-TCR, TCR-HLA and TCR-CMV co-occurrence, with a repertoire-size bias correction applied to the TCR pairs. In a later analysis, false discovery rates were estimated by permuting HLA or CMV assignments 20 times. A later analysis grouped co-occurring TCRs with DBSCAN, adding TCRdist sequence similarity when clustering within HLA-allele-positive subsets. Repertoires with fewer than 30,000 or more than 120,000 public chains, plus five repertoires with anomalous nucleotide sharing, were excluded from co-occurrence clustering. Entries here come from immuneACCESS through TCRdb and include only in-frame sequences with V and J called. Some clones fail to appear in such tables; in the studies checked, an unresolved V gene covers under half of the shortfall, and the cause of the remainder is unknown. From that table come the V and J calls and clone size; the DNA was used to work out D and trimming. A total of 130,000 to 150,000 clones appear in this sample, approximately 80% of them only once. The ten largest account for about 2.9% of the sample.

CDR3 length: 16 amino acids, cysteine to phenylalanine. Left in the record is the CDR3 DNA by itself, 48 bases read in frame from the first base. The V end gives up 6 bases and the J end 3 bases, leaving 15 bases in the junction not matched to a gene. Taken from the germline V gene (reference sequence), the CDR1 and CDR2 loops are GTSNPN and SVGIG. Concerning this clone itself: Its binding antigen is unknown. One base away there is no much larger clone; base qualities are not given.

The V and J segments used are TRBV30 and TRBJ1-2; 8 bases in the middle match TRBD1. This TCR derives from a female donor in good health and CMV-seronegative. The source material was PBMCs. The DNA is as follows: TGTGCCTGTCAATCCGGGACAGGCCTTTTCGACTATGGCTACACCTTC. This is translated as CACQSGTGLFDYGYTF. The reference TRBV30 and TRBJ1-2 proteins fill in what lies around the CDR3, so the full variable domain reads SQTIHQWPATLVQPVGSPLSLECTVEGTSNPNLYWYRQAAGRGLQLLFYSVGIGQISSEVPQNLSASRPQDRQFILSSKKLLLSDSGFYLCACQSGTGLFDYGYTFGSGTRLTVV.